This T cell receptor (beta chain) was captured in a study of T cells in Graves' hyperthyroidism and ophthalmopathy. There are 11 residues in the CDR3. There were TCR beta CDR3 regions amplified from RNA transcripts. During a first-round RT-PCR of the TCR CDR3, the HTBI primer set was used. One entry per CDR3 protein, called by TCRdb with MiXCR from the multiplex PCR reads. The top ten clones hold 20% to 25% of a sample with roughly 350,000 distinct CDR3 sequences, approximately 15% of them seen once. Details on this clonotype: At one end the junction does not follow the germline gene, possibly because of a read error.

The study excluded patients with uncontrolled infection, other autoimmune disease, pregnancy or lactation. The authors obtained PBMCs from roughly 10 ml of fresh peripheral blood. The V gene is TRBV12-3 or TRBV12-4, the J gene TRBJ2-2, with D perhaps TRBD1 or TRBD2 (5 bases each). This sequence was found in a woman aged 25 to 39 with Graves' hyperthyroidism. The material sequenced was blood. The CDR3 protein is CASSLNRDLFF. CDR3 DNA sequence: TGTGCCAGCAGTTTGAACCGGGACCTATTCTTT.